This T cell receptor (beta chain) was documented in a study of CD8+CD57+ T cells in acquired aplastic anemia. Study summary: The study obtained an average of 3.2 ug of DNA from sorted CD4+ and CD8+ cells. Regarding the study as a whole: Both patients and controls carried the same twenty-nine CD8+ CDR3 sequences.

Turning to this clonotype: The antigen remains undetermined. One end of the junction does not line up with germline, which may come from a read error.

Investigators profiled TCR beta VDJ and CDR3 from genomic DNA template. MiXCR was run by TCRdb on the reads, yielding one entry per CDR3 protein. This sample has a few hundred thousand distinct CDR3 sequences, with under 80% found just once. Germline assignment: CDR1 SGHTA and CDR2 FQGNSA. The CDR3 loop spans 16 amino acids. Specimen: sorted CD4+, CD8+, or CD8+CD57+ T cells (not recorded which) from PBMCs. The receptor was derived from a human donor in good health, serving as a control. V gene TRBV7-2 combines with J gene TRBJ2-3; D not certain. CDR3 loop: CASSLAGEPGKDKQYF. The DNA for the CDR3 is TGTGCCAGCAGCTTGGCCGGAGAACCCGGCAAAGATAAGCAGTATTTT. The full variable domain, its missing parts supplied by reference TRBV7-2 and TRBJ2-3, is GAGVSQSPSNKVTEKGKDVELRCDPISGHTALYWYRQSLGQGLEFLIYFQGNSAPDKSGLPSDRFSAERTGGSVSTLTIQRTQQEDSAVYLCASSLAGEPGKDKQYFGPGTRLTVL.